This T cell receptor beta chain comes out of a study of cytomegalovirus exposure and HLA in healthy donors (dated by TCRdb to 2017 to 2019). Context from the whole study: In an earlier analysis of 587 of the donors, around 300 Gb of sequence data and roughly 100 million unique TCR beta sequences from roughly 180 million T cells were reported. Around 320 gigabases of sequencing data and approximately 85 million unique TCR sequences were included in an early release covering about 600 HLA-typed donors. Of the roughly 400 genotyped donors, 65% to 90% were placed in the genetic ancestry cluster associated with self-reported Caucasian donors. The aim of the study was to test whether cataloging public T cell receptors could identify signatures of past pathogen exposure. The study profiled the T cell repertoires of hundreds of subjects by immunosequencing and related them to cytomegalovirus serostatus. A separate validation cohort of over 95 different subjects was used in addition to the 666-subject first cohort. To predict cytomegalovirus infection status, the study combined high-throughput TCR immunosequencing, statistical association of individual TCRs with disease status, and machine learning. A later analysis re-analyzed previously published TCR beta repertoires from hundreds of donors and added high-resolution HLA genotyping to study TCR occurrence patterns. Rather than drawing on any new phenotypic data, the later analysis identified candidate immune exposures from TCR beta sequences and the way those sequences occurred across donors. To decide whether each TCR beta V gene segment behaved as functional or pseudogenic, an earlier analysis of some 600 of the donors relied on high-throughput TCR beta sequencing. Donor age, sex, ethnicity and CMV serostatus were collected together with the repertoire data. A later genetic analysis used genome-wide SNP genotypes for about three fifths of the 666 donors, treating that subset as a discovery cohort. Every repertoire in the discovery cohort had been generated on one and the same sequencing platform. HLA typing covered class I and class II loci at four-digit resolution. The number of typed donors differed by locus: about 620-640 for A, B, C, DRB1 and DQB1; 500 to 550 for DQA1; around 580 for DPA1; and around 490 for DPB1. Roughly 5 DR-DQ haplotypes were handled as single units for association and clustering, since linkage in the cohort was strong. Across around 400 genotyped donors of the cohort, an average of roughly 250,000 unique TCR beta nucleotide sequences per donor were sequenced, and roughly a sixth of those sequences were non-productive. The study at large found these results: This cohort had only TCR beta chains sequenced, and the lack of alpha or paired-chain data limited which features could be detected. In a later analysis, most CMV-associated TCR beta chains were found to appear HLA-restricted, with HLA associations seemingly driven largely by CMV exposure. A few of the identified cytomegalovirus-associated TCR beta chains were confirmed in vitro to be specific for cytomegalovirus antigens. Cytomegalovirus status was reported to be diagnosed by the classifier with high specificity and sensitivity in both the original and validation cohorts. In a later analysis, the rate of TCR association differed among HLA loci, with DRB1 alleles having the most associated TCRs and HLA-C alleles having the fewest. In a later genetic analysis, fewer N-insertions in productive TCRs were reported among donors in an Asian-associated ancestry cluster than the approximately 670-donor mean. Immune exposure information for the cohort was limited to CMV serostatus. Because counts were too low, some 17 rarely observed V segments, including chromosome 9 orphons, were excluded from the earlier analysis of 500 to 700 of the donors. Linkage disequilibrium might explain the correlated functional status among segregating V segments, but an unknown experimental factor could not be ruled out. A later genetic analysis associated a missense DCLRE1C variant with V-gene and J-gene trimming of TCR beta chains, and an independent cohort replicated the association. Roughly uniform sequencing depth across donors was assumed in presence/absence analyses, although this assumption may not hold. According to a later analysis, parvovirus B19, influenza, CMV and Epstein-Barr virus appeared linked to several top co-occurrence clusters. A cluster of highly shared sequence variants was judged likely to represent a technical artifact of the sequencing pipeline. According to the authors, the approach could potentially be generalized to other disease states and immunological phenotypes. A later analysis found that HLA-associated TCR beta chains were more clonally expanded and had lower generation probabilities than equally common non-associated chains. The study gave a list of about 150 TCR beta chains associated with cytomegalovirus. Because HLA typing was unavailable for some donors at each locus, only the typed subset was used in association tests. Specific HLA alleles were associated with about 17,000 TCR beta sequences at a false discovery rate of 0.05 in a later analysis. Assigning TCR associations to individual alleles was difficult when HLA alleles, especially DR and DQ, strongly co-occurred. Most TCR sequences were observed very rarely across donors, whereas some public TCRs were present in many individuals. A further reported finding was that TCR beta sequences accurately predicted the HLA-A and HLA-B alleles for most subjects in the first cohort. Some IMGT-functional V segments, including TRBV6-2 and TRBV6-3, could not be distinguished by the 87-base-pair reads and were therefore excluded. Broadly in line with IMGT annotations, most TCR beta V segments showed up in productive rearrangements about 87% or about 30% of the time in an earlier analysis of about 500 of the donors.

Inclusive of the bounding cysteine and phenylalanine, the CDR3 is 13 residues long. Left in the record is the CDR3 DNA by itself, 39 bases read in frame from the first base. Sequences SGHRS (CDR1) and YFSETQ (CDR2) are obtained from the germline V gene. Deletion took 0 bases off V and 8 bases off J, with a span of 11 bases between the germline ends. The cohort was made up of hundreds of healthy bone marrow donors. At the time of sampling, every cohort member was nominally healthy, though immune exposures that went unrecorded were likely present. The donor tested CMV seronegative and was one of the 352 seronegative cohort members. Every donor gave a peripheral blood sample, and the peripheral blood mononuclear cells from that sample were used for TCR beta sequencing. The Qiagen DNeasy Blood Extraction Kit was used to extract genomic DNA from the blood cell samples. Receptors were amplified or captured by the immunoSEQ multiplex PCR assay. For the multiplex PCR, a mixture combining 60 forward primers for TCR Vbeta segments and 13 reverse primers for TCR Jbeta segments was used. The CDR3 region of rearranged TCR beta genes was amplified from genomic DNA with a multiplex PCR assay. The amplified TCR beta libraries were sequenced on the Illumina HiSeq System as 87-base-pair reads. Regarding the original processing steps: Across the 500 to 750 repertoires, a later analysis counted approximately 75 million unique TCR beta chains, roughly 11 million of which were shared by at least two donors. A nearest-neighbor algorithm error-corrected the raw reads and collapsed the reads into unique sequences, merging closely related sequences to remove PCR and sequencing errors. Alignment of CDR3 sequences to IMGT reference sequences was used to assign V, D and J gene segments. Each retained sequence needed at least a six-nucleotide match to both a V gene segment and a J gene segment. Rearrangements were classified as productive when the CDR3 lacked stop codons and remained in frame with V and J, and all other rearrangements were classified as non-productive. Following IMGT convention, CDR3 was defined as the stretch from the second conserved V-encoded cysteine up to the conserved J-encoded phenylalanine. In an earlier analysis of just under 600 of the donors, sequences lacking an unambiguous match to a single V gene segment were excluded. In an earlier analysis of some 590 of the donors, a V segment was called functional when productive rearrangements were above 56.7%, and segregating when the standard deviation between donors exceeded 5%. A statistical classification framework was developed to diagnose cytomegalovirus status using the catalog of TCR beta chain sequences. A later analysis assigned V and J genes by comparing TCR nucleotide sequences with IMGT/GENE-DB human TR gene sequences. A later analysis assigned CDR3 sequences and most-parsimonious VDJ recombination scenarios with the TCRdist pipeline. In a later analysis, each TCR beta chain was defined by its CDR3 amino acid sequence together with its V-gene family, and reads without a unique V-gene family were excluded. In a later analysis, some 600 highly shared, low-generation-probability nucleotide sequences were removed to address suspected cross-contamination and a sequencing artifact. In a later analysis, a clonal expansion index was calculated for each public chain from normalized within-repertoire ranks of inferred template counts. Generation probabilities in a later analysis came from a VDJ recombination model fitted to out-of-frame rearrangements, and those results were checked against IGoR. A later analysis scored TCR-TCR, TCR-HLA and TCR-CMV co-occurrence with hypergeometric tests, applying a repertoire-size bias correction to TCR pairs. A later analysis estimated false discovery rates by permuting HLA or CMV assignments 20 times. In a later analysis, co-occurring TCRs were grouped with DBSCAN, and TCRdist sequence similarity was added when clustering was performed within HLA-allele-positive subsets. Repertoires with fewer than 30,000 or more than 120,000 public chains, plus five repertoires with anomalous nucleotide sharing, were excluded from co-occurrence clustering. In TCRdb, the immuneACCESS table is reduced to in-frame sequences with V and J assigned. These tables do not hold every clone; where another copy was compared, an unresolved V gene accounts for under half, and the others remain unexplained. D and trimming were read from the DNA, whereas the V and J calls and clone size are those reported in that table. In all, the sample holds roughly 100,000 clones, and 75% to 90% of those were seen once. The biggest ten clones account for about 4.3% of the sample.

Details on this clone: Its antigen remains unidentified. No base quality information exists; no much larger clone differs at one position.

This clonotype was obtained from a man aged 30 to 39 in good health and CMV-seronegative. Sample: PBMCs. The chain is assembled from TRBV5-1 and TRBJ1-2; no D segment can be confidently identified. The CDR3 loop reads CASSLGLAEGYTF. The DNA reads TGCGCCAGCAGCTTGGGACTAGCGGAAGGCTACACCTTC.